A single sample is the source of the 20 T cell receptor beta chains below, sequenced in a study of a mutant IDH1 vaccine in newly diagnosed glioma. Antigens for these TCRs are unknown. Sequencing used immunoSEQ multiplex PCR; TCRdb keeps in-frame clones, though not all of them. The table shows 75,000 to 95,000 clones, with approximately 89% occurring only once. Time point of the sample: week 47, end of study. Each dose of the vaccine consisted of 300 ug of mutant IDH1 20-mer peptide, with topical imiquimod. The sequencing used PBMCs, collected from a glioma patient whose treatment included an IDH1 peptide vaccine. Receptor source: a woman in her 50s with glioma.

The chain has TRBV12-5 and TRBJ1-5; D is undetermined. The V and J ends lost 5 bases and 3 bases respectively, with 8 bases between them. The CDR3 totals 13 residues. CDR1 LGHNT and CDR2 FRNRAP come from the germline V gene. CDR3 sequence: CASGARTNQPQHF. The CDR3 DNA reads TGTGCTAGTGGTGCAAGGACCAATCAGCCCCAGCATTTT. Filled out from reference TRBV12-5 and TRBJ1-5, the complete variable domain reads DARVTQTPRHKVTEMGQEVTMRCQPILGHNTVFWYRQTMMQGLELLAYFRNRAPLDDSGMPKDRFSAEMPDATLATLKIQPSEPRDSAVYFCASGARTNQPQHFGDGTRLSIL.

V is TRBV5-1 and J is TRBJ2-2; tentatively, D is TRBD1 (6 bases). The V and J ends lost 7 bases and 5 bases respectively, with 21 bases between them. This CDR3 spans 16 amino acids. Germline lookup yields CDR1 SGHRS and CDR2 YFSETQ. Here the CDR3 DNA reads TGCGCCAGCCTCGATGGGGGCCCGGCTTTTACCGGGGAGCTGTTTTTT. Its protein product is CASLDGGPAFTGELFF.

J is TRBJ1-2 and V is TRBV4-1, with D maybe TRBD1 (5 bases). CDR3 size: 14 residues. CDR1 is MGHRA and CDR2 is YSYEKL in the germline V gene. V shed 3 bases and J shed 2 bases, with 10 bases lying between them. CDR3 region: CASSHPEGNYGYTF. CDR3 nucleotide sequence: TGCGCCAGCAGCCATCCCGAGGGGAACTATGGCTACACCTTC.

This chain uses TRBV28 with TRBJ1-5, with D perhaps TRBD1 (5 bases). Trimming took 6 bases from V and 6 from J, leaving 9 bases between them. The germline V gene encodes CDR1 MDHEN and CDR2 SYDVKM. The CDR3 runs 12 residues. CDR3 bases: TGTGCCAGCAGCCAGGGAAGTCAGCCCCAGCATTTT. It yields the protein CASSQGSQPQHF.

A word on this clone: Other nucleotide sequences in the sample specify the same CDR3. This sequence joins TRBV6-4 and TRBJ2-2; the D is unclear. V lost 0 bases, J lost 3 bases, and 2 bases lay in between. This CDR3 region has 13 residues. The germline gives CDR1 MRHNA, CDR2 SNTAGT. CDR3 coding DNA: TGTGCCAGCAGTGACTCGGACACCGGGGAGCTGTTTTTT. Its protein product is CASSDSDTGELFF.

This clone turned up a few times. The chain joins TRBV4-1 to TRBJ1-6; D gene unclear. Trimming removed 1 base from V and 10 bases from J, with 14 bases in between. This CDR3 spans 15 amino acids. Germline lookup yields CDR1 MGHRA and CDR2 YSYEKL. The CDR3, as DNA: TGCGCCAGCAGCCAAGTAGGCATGGCTTGGTCACCCCTCCACTTT. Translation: CASSQVGMAWSPLHF.

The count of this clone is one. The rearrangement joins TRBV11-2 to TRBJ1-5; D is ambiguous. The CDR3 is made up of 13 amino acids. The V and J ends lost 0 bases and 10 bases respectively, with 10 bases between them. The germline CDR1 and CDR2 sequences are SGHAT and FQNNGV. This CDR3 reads CASSLETAAPQHF. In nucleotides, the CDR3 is TGTGCCAGCAGCTTAGAAACCGCGGCACCCCAGCATTTT.

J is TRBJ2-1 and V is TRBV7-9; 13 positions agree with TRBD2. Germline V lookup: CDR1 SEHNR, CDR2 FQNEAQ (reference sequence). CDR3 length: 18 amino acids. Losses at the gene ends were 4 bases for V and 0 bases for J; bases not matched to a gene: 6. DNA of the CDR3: TGTGCCAGCAGCTCCACTGGGACTAGCGGGGCCTCCTACAATGAGCAGTTCTTC. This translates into CASSSTGTSGASYNEQFF.

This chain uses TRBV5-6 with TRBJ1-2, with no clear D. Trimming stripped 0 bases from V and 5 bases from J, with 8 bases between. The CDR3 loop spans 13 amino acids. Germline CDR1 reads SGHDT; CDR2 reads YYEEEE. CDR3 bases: TGTGCCAGCAGCTTGGGGGGAAGGTATGGCTACACCTTC. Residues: CASSLGGRYGYTF.

The CDR3 bases are TGTGCCAGCAGCTTAGGGGCAAGCTCCTACAATGAGCAGTTCTTC. This translates into CASSLGASSYNEQFF. The rearrangement links TRBV7-9 to TRBJ2-1, with D hard to call. The CDR3 runs to 15 residues. Germline CDR1 reads SEHNR; CDR2 reads FQNEAQ (reference sequence). Trimming stripped 1 base from V and 0 bases from J, with 7 bases between.

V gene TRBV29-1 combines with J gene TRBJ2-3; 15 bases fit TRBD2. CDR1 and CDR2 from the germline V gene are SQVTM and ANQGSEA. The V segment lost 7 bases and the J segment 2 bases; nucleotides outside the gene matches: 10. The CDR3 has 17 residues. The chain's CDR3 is CSETTGLAGGPTDTQYF. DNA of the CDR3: TGCAGCGAGACCACGGGACTAGCGGGAGGCCCCACAGATACGCAGTATTTT.

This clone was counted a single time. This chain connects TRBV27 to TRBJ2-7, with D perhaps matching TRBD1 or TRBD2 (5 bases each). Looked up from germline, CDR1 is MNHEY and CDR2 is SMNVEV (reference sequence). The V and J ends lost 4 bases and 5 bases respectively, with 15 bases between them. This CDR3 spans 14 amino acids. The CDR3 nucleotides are TGTGCCAGCAGTTCCGGGACGGTGAGGAACGAGCAGTACTTC. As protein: CASSSGTVRNEQYF.

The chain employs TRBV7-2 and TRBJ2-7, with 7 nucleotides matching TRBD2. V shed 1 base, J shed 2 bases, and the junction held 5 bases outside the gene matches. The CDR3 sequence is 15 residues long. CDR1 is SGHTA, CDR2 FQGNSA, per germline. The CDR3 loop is CASSLVSGGTYEQYF. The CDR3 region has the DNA TGTGCCAGCAGCTTAGTGTCGGGGGGAACCTACGAGCAGTACTTC.

This chain's CDR3 is CATSHPTGNIQYF. DNA for the CDR3: TGTGCCACCAGCCACCCGACAGGGAACATTCAGTACTTC. V and J are TRBV15 and TRBJ2-4; TRBD1 matches 7 bases. With 5 bases clipped from V and 7 bases from J, the junction kept 5 bases outside the gene matches. Germline V gene data show CDR1 as LNHNV and CDR2 as YYDKDF (reference sequence). This CDR3 is 13 amino acids long.

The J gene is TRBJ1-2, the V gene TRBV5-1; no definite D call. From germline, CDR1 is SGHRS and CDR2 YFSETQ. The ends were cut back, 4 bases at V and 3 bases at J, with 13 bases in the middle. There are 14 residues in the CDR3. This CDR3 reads CASSDRAGDYGYTF. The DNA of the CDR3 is TGCGCCAGCAGCGACCGAGCGGGTGACTATGGCTACACCTTC.

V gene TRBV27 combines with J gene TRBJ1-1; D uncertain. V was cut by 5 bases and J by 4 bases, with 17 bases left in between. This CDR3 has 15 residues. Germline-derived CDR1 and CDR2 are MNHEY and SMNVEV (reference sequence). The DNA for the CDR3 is TGTGCCAGCAGTCTCCTTCCGGGTAGGGCCACTGAAGCTTTCTTT. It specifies CASSLLPGRATEAFF.

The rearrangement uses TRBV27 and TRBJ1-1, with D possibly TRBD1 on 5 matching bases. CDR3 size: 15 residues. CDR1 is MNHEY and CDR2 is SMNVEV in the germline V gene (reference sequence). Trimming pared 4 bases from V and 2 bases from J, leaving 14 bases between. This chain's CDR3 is CASSWGGGTNTEAFF. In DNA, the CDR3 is TGTGCCAGCAGTTGGGGGGGAGGAACAAACACTGAAGCTTTCTTT.

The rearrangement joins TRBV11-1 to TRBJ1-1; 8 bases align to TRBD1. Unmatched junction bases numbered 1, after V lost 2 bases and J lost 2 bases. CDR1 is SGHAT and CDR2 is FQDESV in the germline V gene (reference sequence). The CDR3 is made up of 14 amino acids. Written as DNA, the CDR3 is TGTGCCAGCAGCTTACAGGGGGCTAACACTGAAGCTTTCTTT. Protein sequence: CASSLQGANTEAFF.

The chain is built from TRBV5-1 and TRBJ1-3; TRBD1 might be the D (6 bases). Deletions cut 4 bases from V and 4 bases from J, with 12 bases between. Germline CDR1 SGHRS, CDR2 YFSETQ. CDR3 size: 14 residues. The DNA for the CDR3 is TGCGCCAGCAGCCCGCAGGGGAAAGGAAACACCATATATTTT. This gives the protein CASSPQGKGNTIYF.

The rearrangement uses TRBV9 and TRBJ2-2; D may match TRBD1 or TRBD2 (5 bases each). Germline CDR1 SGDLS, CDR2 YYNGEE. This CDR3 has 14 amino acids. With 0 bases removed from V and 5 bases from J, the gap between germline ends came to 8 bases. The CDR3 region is CASSVGGETGELFF. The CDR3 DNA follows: TGTGCCAGCAGCGTAGGAGGGGAAACCGGGGAGCTGTTTTTT. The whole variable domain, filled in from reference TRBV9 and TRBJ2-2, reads DSGVTQTPKHLITATGQRVTLRCSPRSGDLSVYWYQQSLDQGLQFLIQYYNGEERAKGNILERFSAQQFPDLHSELNLSSLELGDSALYFCASSVGGETGELFFGEGSRLTVL.